This paragraph covers one TCR beta chain sequence. Its matching antigen is unknown. Each single cDNA molecule received a unique molecular identifier. MiXCR, applied by TCRdb to the 5' RACE reads, yields one record per CDR3 protein. The top ten hold under 7.5% of the sample, which has fewer than 40,000 distinct CDR3 sequences, over 5% seen once. These data are taken from a study of early T cells in non-severe SARS-CoV-2 infection. Study background: With bulk RNA from unsorted whole blood as input, sequencing yielded unpaired chains. Study-wide points: Private and CD4 specificities were missed by VDJdb matching, skewed to anti-spike CD8.

V was clipped by 5 bases and J by 0 bases, with 8 bases between them. The CDR3 has 14 amino acids. The germline gives CDR1 SGHRS, CDR2 YFSETQ. The rearrangement links TRBV5-1 to TRBJ2-2, with a weak D call TRBD1 (5 bases). This receptor was identified in an adult who was a healthcare worker with PCR-confirmed SARS-CoV-2 infection or an uninfected control (not recorded which). The specimen was whole blood. The CDR3 DNA follows: TGCGCCAGCAGGAAGACAGCGAACACCGGGGAGCTGTTTTTT. Translating gives CASRKTANTGELFF.